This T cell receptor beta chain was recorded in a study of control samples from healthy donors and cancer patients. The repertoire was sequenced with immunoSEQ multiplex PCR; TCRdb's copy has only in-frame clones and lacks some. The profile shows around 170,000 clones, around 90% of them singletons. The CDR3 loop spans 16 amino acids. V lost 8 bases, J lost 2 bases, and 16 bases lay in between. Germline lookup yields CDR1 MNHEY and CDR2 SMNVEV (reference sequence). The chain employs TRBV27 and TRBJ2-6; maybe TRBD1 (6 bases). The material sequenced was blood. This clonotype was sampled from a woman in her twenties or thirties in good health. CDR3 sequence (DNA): TGTGCCAGCCGCCGAGGACAGCCTCCTGGGGCCAACGTCCTGACTTTC. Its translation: CASRRGQPPGANVLTF.